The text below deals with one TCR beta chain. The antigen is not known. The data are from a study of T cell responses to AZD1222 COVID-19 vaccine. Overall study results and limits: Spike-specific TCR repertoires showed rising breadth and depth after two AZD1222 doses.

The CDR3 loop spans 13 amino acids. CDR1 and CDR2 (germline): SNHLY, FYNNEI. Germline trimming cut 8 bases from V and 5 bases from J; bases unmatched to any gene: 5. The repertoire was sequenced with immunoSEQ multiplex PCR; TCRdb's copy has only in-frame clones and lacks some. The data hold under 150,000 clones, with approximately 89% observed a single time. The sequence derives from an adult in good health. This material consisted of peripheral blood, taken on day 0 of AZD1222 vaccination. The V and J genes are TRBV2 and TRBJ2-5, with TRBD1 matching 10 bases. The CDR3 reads CASGTGVVETQYF. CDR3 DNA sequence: TGTGCCAGCGGGACAGGGGTCGTGGAGACCCAGTACTTC.